This T cell receptor beta chain was documented in a study of blood T cell repertoires in COVID-19. Study information: COVID-19 samples, acute and convalescent, were from the United States, Italy and Spain.

Libraries were prepared by immunoSEQ multiplex PCR; TCRdb keeps only in-frame clonotypes and omits some of them. This repertoire shows around 140,000 clones, around 80% found once; its top ten account for about 15%. Trimming took off 4 bases at V and 0 bases at J, with 15 bases between the two ends. This CDR3 is 16 amino acids long. Germline assignment: CDR1 SGHTA and CDR2 FQGNSA. The chain uses TRBV7-2 and TRBJ1-1, with D possibly being TRBD1 (6 bases). Sample: peripheral blood. The sequence was collected from a human donor with acute or convalescent COVID-19. The donor label of this sample is uncertain. The CDR3 DNA sequence: TGTGCCAGCAGCTCTGGACAGATAATGATGAACACTGAAGCTTTCTTT. This translates into CASSSGQIMMNTEAFF.